This T cell receptor beta chain was obtained from a study of T cell repertoires in aging, cancer and after chemotherapy. Study in general: Over several months to years, re-sampled healthy donor repertoires clearly shared clones.

Multiplex touch-down PCR with TRB-A/B primers amplified rearranged V-D-J TRB sequences. TCRdb itself ran the multiplex PCR reads through MiXCR, one entry per CDR3 protein. The sample gives about 13,000 distinct CDR3 sequences, roughly 26% of which show up once; roughly half is in the top ten. The J segment lost 1 base and the V segment lost 6 bases, leaving 10 bases of the junction unmatched. The length of the CDR3 is 16 residues. CDR1 ENHRY and CDR2 SYGVKD come from the germline V gene. Turning to this clonotype: Its cognate antigen is unknown.

Study results and limitations: Median generation probability rose over the chemotherapy interval in each cancer cohort, suggesting rebound thymic output. Age-matched healthy donors had significantly more diverse, less clonal blood TCR repertoires than untreated cancer patients. The repertoire data cannot show anything about immunological memory following chemotherapy.

TCR beta rearrangements were amplified from peripheral blood genomic DNA. The sequenced sample was blood. This clonotype originated in a human donor in good health. The chain carries TRBV10-3 and TRBJ1-1, with 8 bases lining up with TRBD1. In DNA, the CDR3 is TGTGCCATCAGAGGGGGGCAGGGGGCTGGGAACACTGAAGCTTTCTTT. Translation gives CAIRGGQGAGNTEAFF.